The next 12 T cell receptor beta chains were all read from a single sample in a study of T-cell memory formation after mild COVID-19. One entry per CDR3 protein, called by TCRdb with MiXCR from the 5' RACE reads. The top ten clones hold about 24% of a sample with approximately 46,000 distinct CDR3 sequences, 9% to 15% of them seen once. The sequencing input was PBMCs or a T cell subset sorted from them (not recorded which). These receptors came from a man aged 18 to 29 who had mild COVID-19 (a few samples of this study predate the infection). Cell type and time point are not known.

This clonotype was found a few times. This chain connects TRBV11-2 to TRBJ2-5, with 8 bases that match TRBD1. Germline trimming cut 2 bases from V and 8 bases from J; bases unmatched to any gene: 7. This CDR3 has 14 amino acids. Germline V lookup: CDR1 SGHAT, CDR2 FQNNGV. CDR3 coding DNA: TGTGCCAGCAGCTTACCTACAGGGGGGAGAACCCAGTACTTC. Translation: CASSLPTGGRTQYF.

Concerning this clonotype itself: The junction differs from germline at one of its ends, possibly a read error. The chain recombines TRBV18 with TRBJ2-1, with 11 nucleotides matching TRBD2. CDR3 size: 15 residues. CDR1 and CDR2 from the germline V gene are KGHSH and LQKENI. CDR3 region: CASSPLAGAYNEQFF. The CDR3 DNA follows: TGTGCCAGCTCCCCACTAGCGGGGGCGTACAATGAGCAGTTCTTC.

The V gene is TRBV4-3, the J gene TRBJ2-7; TRBD1 matches 7 bases. V was pared by 1 base and J by 6 bases, with 3 bases of the junction left unmatched. CDR1 and CDR2 (germline): LGHNA, YSLEER. This CDR3 contains 13 residues. CDR3 bases: TGCGCCAGCAGCCAAGTTGCAGGGGGCGAGCAGTACGTC. This sequence encodes CASSQVAGGEQYV.

This clonotype was observed a few times. The J gene is TRBJ2-7, the V gene TRBV11-2; no definite D call. The CDR3 runs 15 residues. Trimming took 1 base from V and 1 from J, leaving 11 bases between them. The germline gives CDR1 SGHAT, CDR2 FQNNGV. DNA for the CDR3: TGTGCCAGCAGCTTAGCCGCGACCCCGTCCTACGAGCAGTACGTC. Its protein product is CASSLAATPSYEQYV.

The CDR3, as DNA: TGTGCCATCAGTGAGATAGCTAGCGCAGATACGCAGTATTTT. This sequence encodes CAISEIASADTQYF. V and J are TRBV10-3 and TRBJ2-3; D might be TRBD2 (6 bases). V lost 2 bases, J lost 4 bases, and 10 bases lay in between. This CDR3 comprises 14 residues. Germline CDR1 is ENHRY and CDR2 is SYGVKD.

The chain combines TRBV5-1 with TRBJ2-7, with a possible D match to TRBD2 (6 bases). From germline, CDR1 is SGHRS and CDR2 YFSETQ. The CDR3 extends over 18 amino acids. Trimming took off 4 bases at V and 4 bases at J, with 27 bases between the two ends. The CDR3 region is CASSRGEGWLASGYEQYF. In nucleotides, the CDR3 is TGCGCCAGCAGCCGGGGAGAGGGGTGGCTAGCGAGTGGTTACGAGCAGTACTTC.

This chain links TRBV2 with TRBJ1-5; the D gene is possibly TRBD1 (5 bases). V shed 4 bases and J shed 7 bases, with 14 bases lying between them. In germline, CDR1 is SNHLY, CDR2 FYNNEI. The CDR3 extends over 14 amino acids. The CDR3 reads CASSGEGQGQPQHF. CDR3 nucleotide sequence: TGTGCCAGCAGTGGGGAGGGGCAAGGGCAGCCCCAGCATTTT.

The CDR3 DNA is TGTGCCAGCAGCCCCCGGGACGGAGAGACCCAGTACTTC. Protein product: CASSPRDGETQYF. The genes are TRBV7-6 and TRBJ2-5; tentatively, D is TRBD1 or TRBD2 (5 bases each). CDR1 is SGHVS, CDR2 FNYEAQ, per germline. The V end was cut by 5 bases, the J end by 4 bases, with 11 bases between. The CDR3 has 13 amino acids.

This clonotype was counted between two and nine times. The chain uses TRBV10-3 and TRBJ1-5; D gene ambiguous. V lost 5 bases and J 3 bases, leaving 5 bases between the germline ends. This CDR3 spans 12 amino acids. Germline V CDR1 and CDR2: ENHRY, SYGVKD. For the CDR3, the DNA is TGTGCCATCAGTCCGAACAATCAGCCCCAGCATTTT. Protein sequence: CAISPNNQPQHF.

This clonotype was observed many times. The chain is built from TRBV5-1 and TRBJ2-2; D is undetermined. Germline values: CDR1 SGHRS, CDR2 YFSETQ. V lost 4 bases to trimming and J lost 3 bases, with 10 bases between them. The CDR3 has 14 amino acids. CDR3 sequence: CASSRRTDTGELFF. CDR3 nucleotide sequence: TGCGCCAGCAGCCGCAGGACCGACACCGGGGAGCTGTTTTTT.

This clonotype was observed at least ten times. The genes are TRBV7-8 and TRBJ1-5; 11 bases align to TRBD1. V dropped 5 bases and J dropped 6; count of bases not matched to a gene: 9. CDR1 is SGHVS, CDR2 FQNEAQ, per germline. CDR3 length: 16 residues. CDR3 loop: CASSPFGQGAIQPQHF. Written as DNA, the CDR3 is TGTGCCAGCAGCCCCTTTGGACAGGGGGCGATTCAGCCCCAGCATTTT.

The chain uses TRBV18 and TRBJ2-1; 9 bases line up with TRBD1. V shed 2 bases and J 6 bases; nucleotides not matched to a gene: 8. The CDR3 is 16 residues long. CDR1 KGHSH and CDR2 LQKENI come from the germline V gene. The CDR3 nucleotides read TGTGCCAGCTCACCATTCCGGGACAGGGACCCCAATGAGCAGTTCTTC. The encoded protein is CASSPFRDRDPNEQFF.